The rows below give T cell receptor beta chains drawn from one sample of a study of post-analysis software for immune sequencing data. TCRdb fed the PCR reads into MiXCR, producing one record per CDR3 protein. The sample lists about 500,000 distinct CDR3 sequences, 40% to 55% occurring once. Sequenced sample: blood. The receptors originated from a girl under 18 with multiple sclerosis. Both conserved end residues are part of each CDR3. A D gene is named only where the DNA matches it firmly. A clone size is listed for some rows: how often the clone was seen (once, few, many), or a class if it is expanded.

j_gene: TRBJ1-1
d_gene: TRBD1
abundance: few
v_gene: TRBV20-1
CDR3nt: TGCAGTGCTGCGGACAGGGAGACTGAAGCTTTCTTT
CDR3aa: CSAADRETEAFF

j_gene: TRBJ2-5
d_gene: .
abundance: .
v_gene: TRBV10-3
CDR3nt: TGTGCCGTCCTCGGAGTAGGCCGGGAGACCCAGTACTTC
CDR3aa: CAVLGVGRETQYF

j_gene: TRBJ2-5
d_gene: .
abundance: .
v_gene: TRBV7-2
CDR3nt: TGTGCCAGCAGCTTAGGTGAAAAAGAGACCCAGTACTTC
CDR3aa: CASSLGEKETQYF

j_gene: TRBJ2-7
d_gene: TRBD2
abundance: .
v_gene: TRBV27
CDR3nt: TGTGCCAGCAGTTTGCGGACTAGCTACGAGCAGTACTTC
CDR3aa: CASSLRTSYEQYF

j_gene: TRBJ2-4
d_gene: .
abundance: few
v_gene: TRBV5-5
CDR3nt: TGTGCCAGCATCCCTCTAGGGGATGCAAACATTCAGTACTTC
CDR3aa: CASIPLGDANIQYF

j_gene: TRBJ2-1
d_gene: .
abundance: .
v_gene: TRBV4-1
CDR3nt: TGCGCCAGCAGCCAAGCCTATTACAATGAGCAGTTCTTC
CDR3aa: CASSQAYYNEQFF

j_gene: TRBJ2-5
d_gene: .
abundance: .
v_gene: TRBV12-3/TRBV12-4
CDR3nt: TGTGCCAGCAGTTTCGCGGCTAGCTTGAAGGAGACCCAGTACTTC
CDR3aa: CASSFAASLKETQYF

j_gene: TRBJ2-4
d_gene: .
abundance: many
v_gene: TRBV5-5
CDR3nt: TGTGCCAGCAGCTTAAAGACACGTGGCACCTTCGCCAAAAACATTCAGTACTTC
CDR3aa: CASSLKTRGTFAKNIQYF

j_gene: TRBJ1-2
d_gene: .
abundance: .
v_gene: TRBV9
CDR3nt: TGTGCCAGCAGCCCCCGACTTGGAGCTAACTATGGCTACACCTTC
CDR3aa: CASSPRLGANYGYTF

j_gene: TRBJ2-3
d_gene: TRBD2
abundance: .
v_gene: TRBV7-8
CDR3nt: TGTGCCAGCAGCTTAGTAGTGGTCTGGAGCGGGAGGCCGACAGATACGCAGTATTTT
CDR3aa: CASSLVVVWSGRPTDTQYF